The next 11 T cell receptor beta chains were all read from a single sample in a study of blood T cell repertoires in COVID-19. The table came from immunoSEQ multiplex PCR; TCRdb's copy has only in-frame clones and leaves some out. Here the sample spans 290,000 or so clones, roughly 80% being singletons. The sample was PBMCs or T cells enriched from blood (not recorded which). These receptors all stem from a man aged 35-49 years who had been exposed to COVID-19.

J is TRBJ2-3 and V is TRBV19; 10 nucleotides line up with TRBD2. The germline V gene has CDR1 LNHDA and CDR2 SQIVND (reference sequence). J lost 2 bases, V lost 1 base, and 9 bases had no gene match. There are 18 residues in the CDR3. The CDR3 is CASSIGPKLAGLTDTQYF. The DNA of the CDR3 is TGTGCCAGTAGTATAGGGCCGAAACTAGCGGGACTCACAGATACGCAGTATTTT.

The gene calls are TRBV30 and TRBJ1-2; TRBD1 matches at 10 bases. From germline, CDR1 is GTSNPN and CDR2 SVGIG (reference sequence). The CDR3 extends over 15 amino acids. The trim removed 3 bases at V and 2 bases at J, leaving 6 bases unmatched. This CDR3 reads CAWRPTGGGNYGYTF. As DNA, the CDR3 is TGTGCCTGGAGACCGACAGGGGGCGGAAACTATGGCTACACCTTC.

The chain is built from TRBV18 and TRBJ2-1, with 8 bases that match TRBD1. The CDR3 runs 17 residues. The ends lost 0 bases at V and 1 base at J; junction bases unmatched: 5. Germline loops: CDR1 KGHSH, CDR2 LQKENI. The CDR3 coding sequence is TGTGCCAGCTCACCACCGATAGGACAGGGTTCCTACAATGAGCAGTTCTTC. This translates into CASSPPIGQGSYNEQFF. The full variable domain, with the rest looked up from reference TRBV18 and TRBJ2-1, is NAGVMQNPRHLVRRRGQEARLRCSPMKGHSHVYWYRQLPEEGLKFMVYLQKENIIDESGMPKERFSAEFPKEGPSILRIQQVVRGDSAAYFCASSPPIGQGSYNEQFFGPGTRLTVL.

The chain is built from TRBV14 and TRBJ1-2; D unclear. The CDR3 is 16 amino acids. The germline V gene has CDR1 SGHDN and CDR2 FVKESK. V lost 4 bases and J 4 bases, leaving 19 bases between the germline ends. The CDR3 bases are TGTGCCAGCAGCCCCCGGACTGCTGGATACCTCTATGGCTACACCTTC. It codes for CASSPRTAGYLYGYTF. The full variable domain, with the rest looked up from reference TRBV14 and TRBJ1-2, is EAGVTQFPSHSVIEKGQTVTLRCDPISGHDNLYWYRRVMGKEIKFLLHFVKESKQDESGMPNNRFLAERTGGTYSTLKVQPAELEDSGVYFCASSPRTAGYLYGYTFGSGTRLTVV.

The J gene is TRBJ1-5, the V gene TRBV7-9; D uncertain. The V end lost 5 bases, the J end lost 1 base, and 12 bases lay between the germline ends. This CDR3 spans 15 amino acids. The germline V gene has CDR1 SEHNR and CDR2 FQNEAQ (reference sequence). The CDR3 reads CASSPLGGSNQPQHF. DNA for the CDR3: TGTGCCAGCAGCCCGTTGGGCGGGAGCAATCAGCCCCAGCATTTT.

The CDR3 region is CASSLDKPTDTQYF. The CDR3 region has the DNA TGTGCCAGCAGTTTGGACAAACCCACAGATACGCAGTATTTT. This rearrangement joins TRBV27 to TRBJ2-3; possible D gene TRBD1, 5 bases. Germline CDR1 is MNHEY and CDR2 is SMNVEV (reference sequence). The CDR3 covers 14 residues. The V end lost 3 bases, the J end lost 2 bases, and 9 bases lay between the germline ends.

The chain carries TRBV20-1 and TRBJ2-1; perhaps TRBD2 as D (5 bases). The CDR3 is made up of 15 amino acids. Between the trimmed V and J ends, which lost 3 bases and 3 bases, there was a span of 15 bases. CDR1 and CDR2 from the germline V gene are DFQATT and SNEGSKA (reference sequence). CDR3 loop: CSASPPLAFYNEQFF. The DNA for the CDR3 is TGCAGTGCTAGTCCCCCCCTAGCCTTCTACAATGAGCAGTTCTTC.

The count of this clone is one. The chain links TRBV29-1 to TRBJ1-1; D not resolved. CDR3 length: 13 residues. The germline V gene has CDR1 SQVTM and CDR2 ANQGSEA. V dropped 2 bases and J dropped 0 bases, with 7 bases sitting between them. CDR3 amino acids: CSVERHLNTEAFF. Here the CDR3 DNA reads TGCAGCGTTGAAAGACACCTGAACACTGAAGCTTTCTTT.

This clone was counted a few times. The chain joins TRBV7-8 to TRBJ1-5, with a tentative D call TRBD1 (5 bases). CDR3 length: 13 amino acids. CDR1 is SGHVS, CDR2 FQNEAQ, per germline. V lost 3 bases to trimming and J lost 4 bases, with 7 bases between them. The CDR3 sequence: CASSFPGNQPQHF. In DNA form, the CDR3 reads TGTGCCAGCAGCTTCCCAGGGAATCAGCCCCAGCATTTT.

This clone was seen a few times. DNA of the CDR3: TGTGCCAGTACCTCGGACAGGGGTGGCAATCAGCCCCAGCATTTT. It yields the protein CASTSDRGGNQPQHF. The genes are TRBV19 and TRBJ1-5; the match to TRBD1 covers 9 bases. Germline-derived CDR1 and CDR2 are LNHDA and SQIVND (reference sequence). CDR3 length equals 15 residues. V dropped 7 bases and J dropped 2; count of bases not matched to a gene: 6.

The chain joins TRBV6-4 to TRBJ2-6; D gene uncertain. Between the trimmed V and J ends, which lost 5 bases and 1 base, there was a span of 9 bases. The CDR3 runs 15 residues. CDR1 and CDR2 (germline): MRHNA, SNTAGT. CDR3 sequence (DNA): TGTGCCAGCAGTCAACTCGGGTCTGGGGCCAACGTCCTGACTTTC. The encoded protein is CASSQLGSGANVLTF.